This TCR beta chain was sequenced during a study of cytomegalovirus exposure and HLA in healthy donors. Study-level background: Out of approximately 400 genotyped donors, less than 85% belonged to the Caucasian-associated ancestry cluster.

As concerns this clone: Its antigen is unidentified.

The CDR3 contains 16 residues. Germline CDR1 reads SGHDN; CDR2 reads FVKESK. The ends were cut back, 1 base at V and 0 bases at J, with 10 bases in the middle. Primers included in the PCR were 60 Vbeta and 13 Jbeta primers. Sequencing used immunoSEQ multiplex PCR; TCRdb keeps in-frame clones, though not all of them. The data show some 120,000 clones, more than 65% seen once. Donors had nominal health at sampling but likely had unrecorded immune exposures. Study results and caveats: Under in vitro conditions, a few CMV-associated chains were confirmed as specific for CMV antigens.

The chain combines TRBV14 with TRBJ2-1; D remains ambiguous. The clonotype was recovered from a woman in her 40s in good health and CMV-seropositive. What was sequenced was PBMCs. The CDR3, as DNA: TGTGCCAGCAGCCAAGCACTCTCTCTCTCCTACAATGAGCAGTTCTTC. Its protein product is CASSQALSLSYNEQFF.